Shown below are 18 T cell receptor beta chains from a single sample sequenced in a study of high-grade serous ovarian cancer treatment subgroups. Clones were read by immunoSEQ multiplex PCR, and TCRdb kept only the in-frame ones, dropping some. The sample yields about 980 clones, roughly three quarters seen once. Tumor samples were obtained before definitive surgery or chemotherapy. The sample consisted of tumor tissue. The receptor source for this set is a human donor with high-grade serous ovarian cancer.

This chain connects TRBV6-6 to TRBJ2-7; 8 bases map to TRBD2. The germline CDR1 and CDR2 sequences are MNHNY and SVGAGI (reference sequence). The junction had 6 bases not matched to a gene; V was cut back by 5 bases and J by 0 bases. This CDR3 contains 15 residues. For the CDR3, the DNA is TGTGCCAGCAGTGGACTAGCTTGGAGCTCCTACGAGCAGTACTTC. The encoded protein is CASSGLAWSSYEQYF.

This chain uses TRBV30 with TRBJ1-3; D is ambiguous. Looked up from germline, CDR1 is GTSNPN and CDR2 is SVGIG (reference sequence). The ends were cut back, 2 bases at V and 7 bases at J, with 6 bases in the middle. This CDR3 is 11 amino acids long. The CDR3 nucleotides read TGTGCCTGGAGTCCCCAGAACACCATATATTTT. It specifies CAWSPQNTIYF.

The CDR3 sequence: CASRGLGAGGGYGYTF. In DNA form, the CDR3 reads TGTGCCAGTCGCGGCTTGGGAGCAGGGGGCGGGTATGGCTACACCTTC. This chain uses TRBV27 with TRBJ1-2; 8 positions match TRBD1. CDR1 MNHEY and CDR2 SMNVEV come from the germline V gene (reference sequence). V dropped 9 bases and J dropped 5; count of bases not matched to a gene: 17. The CDR3 has 16 amino acids.

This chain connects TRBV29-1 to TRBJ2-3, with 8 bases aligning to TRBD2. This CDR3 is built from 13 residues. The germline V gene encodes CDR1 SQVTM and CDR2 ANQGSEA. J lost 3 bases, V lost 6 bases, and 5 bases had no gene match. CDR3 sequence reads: CSVRGGRTDTQYF. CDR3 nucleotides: TGCAGCGTGCGCGGGGGGCGGACAGATACGCAGTATTTT.

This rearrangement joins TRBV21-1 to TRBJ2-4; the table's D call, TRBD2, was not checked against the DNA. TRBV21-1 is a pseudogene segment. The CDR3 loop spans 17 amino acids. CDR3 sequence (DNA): TGTGCCAGCAGCAAAGATTCGAGGGTATTAGCCAAAAACATTCAGTACTTC. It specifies CASSKDSRVLAKNIQYF.

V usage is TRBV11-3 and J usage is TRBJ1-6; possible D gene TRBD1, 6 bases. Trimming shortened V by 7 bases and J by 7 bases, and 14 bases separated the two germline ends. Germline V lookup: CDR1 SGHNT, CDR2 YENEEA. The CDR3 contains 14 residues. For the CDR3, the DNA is TGTGCCAGCACCTTGACAGGATCGAATTCACCCCTCCACTTT. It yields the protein CASTLTGSNSPLHF.

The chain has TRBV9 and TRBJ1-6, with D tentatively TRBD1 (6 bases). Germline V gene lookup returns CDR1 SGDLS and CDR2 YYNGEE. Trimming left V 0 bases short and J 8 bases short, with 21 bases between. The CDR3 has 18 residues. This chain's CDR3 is CASSVVPNGPGVDSPLHF. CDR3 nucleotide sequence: TGTGCCAGCAGCGTAGTCCCCAACGGGCCAGGGGTCGATTCACCCCTCCACTTT.

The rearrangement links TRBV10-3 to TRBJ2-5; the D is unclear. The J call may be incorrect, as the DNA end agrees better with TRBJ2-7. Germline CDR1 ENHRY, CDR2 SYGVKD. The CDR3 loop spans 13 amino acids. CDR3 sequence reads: CAIQAPSSYEQYF. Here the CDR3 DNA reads TGTGCCATCCAGGCCCCGAGCTCCTACGAGCAGTACTTC.

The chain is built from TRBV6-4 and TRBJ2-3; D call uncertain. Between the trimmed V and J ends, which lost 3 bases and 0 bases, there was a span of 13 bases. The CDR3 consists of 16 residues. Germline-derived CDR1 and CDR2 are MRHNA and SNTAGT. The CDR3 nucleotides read TGTGCCAGCAGTGATTTTCCAGTAACCAGCACAGATACGCAGTATTTT. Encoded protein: CASSDFPVTSTDTQYF.

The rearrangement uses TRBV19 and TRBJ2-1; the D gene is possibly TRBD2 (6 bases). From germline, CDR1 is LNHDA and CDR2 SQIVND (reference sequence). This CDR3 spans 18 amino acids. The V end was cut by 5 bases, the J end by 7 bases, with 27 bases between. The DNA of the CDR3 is TGTGCCAGTAGTGATAGGGGTGGGAGGCAGGGTCGACGTAATGAGCAGTTCTTC. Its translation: CASSDRGGRQGRRNEQFF.

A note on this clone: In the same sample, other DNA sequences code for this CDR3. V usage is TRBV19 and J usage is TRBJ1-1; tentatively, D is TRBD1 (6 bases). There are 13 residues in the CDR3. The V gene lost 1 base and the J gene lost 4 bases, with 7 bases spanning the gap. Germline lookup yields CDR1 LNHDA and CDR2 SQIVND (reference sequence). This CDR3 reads CASSIGTATEAFF. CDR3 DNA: TGTGCCAGTAGTATAGGGACAGCCACTGAAGCTTTCTTT.

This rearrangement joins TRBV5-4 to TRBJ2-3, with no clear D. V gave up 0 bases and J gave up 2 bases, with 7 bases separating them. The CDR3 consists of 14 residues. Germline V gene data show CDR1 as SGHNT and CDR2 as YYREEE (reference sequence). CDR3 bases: TGTGCCAGCAGCTTGGTTGGCCACACAGATACGCAGTATTTT. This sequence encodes CASSLVGHTDTQYF.

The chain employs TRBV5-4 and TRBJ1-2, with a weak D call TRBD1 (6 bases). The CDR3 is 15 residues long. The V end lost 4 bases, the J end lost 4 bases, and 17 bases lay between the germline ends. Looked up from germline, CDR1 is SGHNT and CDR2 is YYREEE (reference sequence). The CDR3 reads CASSLRDILFYGYTF. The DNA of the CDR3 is TGTGCCAGCAGCCTCAGGGACATCCTTTTCTATGGCTACACCTTC.

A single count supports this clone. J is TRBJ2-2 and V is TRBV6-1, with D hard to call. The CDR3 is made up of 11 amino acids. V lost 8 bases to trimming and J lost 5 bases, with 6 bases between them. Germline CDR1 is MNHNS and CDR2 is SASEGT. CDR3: CASGRTGELFF. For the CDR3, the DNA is TGTGCCAGCGGGCGGACCGGGGAGCTGTTTTTT.

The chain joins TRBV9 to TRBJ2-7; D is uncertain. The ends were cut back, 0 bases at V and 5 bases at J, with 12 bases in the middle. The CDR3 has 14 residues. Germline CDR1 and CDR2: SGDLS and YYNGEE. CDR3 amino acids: CASSVGGLADEQYF. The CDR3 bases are TGTGCCAGCAGCGTAGGGGGTTTGGCGGACGAGCAGTACTTC.

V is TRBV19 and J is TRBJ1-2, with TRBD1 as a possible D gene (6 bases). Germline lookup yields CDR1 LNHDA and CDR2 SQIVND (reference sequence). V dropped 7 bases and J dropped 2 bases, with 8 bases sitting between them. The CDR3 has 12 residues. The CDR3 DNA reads TGTGCCAGTAACCAGGGGAACTATGGCTACACCTTC. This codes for CASNQGNYGYTF. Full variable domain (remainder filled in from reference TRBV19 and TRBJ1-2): DGGITQSPKYLFRKEGQNVTLSCEQNLNHDAMYWYRQDPGQGLRLIYYSQIVNDFQKGDIAEGYSVSREKKESFPLTVTSAQKNPTAFYLCASNQGNYGYTFGSGTRLTVV.

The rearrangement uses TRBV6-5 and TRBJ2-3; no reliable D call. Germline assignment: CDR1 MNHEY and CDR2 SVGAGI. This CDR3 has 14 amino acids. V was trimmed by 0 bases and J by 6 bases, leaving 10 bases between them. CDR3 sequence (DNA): TGTGCCAGCAGTTACTCCTCCCCAGCGGATACGCAGTATTTT. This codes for CASSYSSPADTQYF.

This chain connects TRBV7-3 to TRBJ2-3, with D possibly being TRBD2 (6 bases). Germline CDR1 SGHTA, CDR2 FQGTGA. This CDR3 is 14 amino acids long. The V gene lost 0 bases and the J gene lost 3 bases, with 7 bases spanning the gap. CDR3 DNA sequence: TGTGCCAGCAGCTTAACGGGAGGAACAGATACGCAGTATTTT. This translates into CASSLTGGTDTQYF.